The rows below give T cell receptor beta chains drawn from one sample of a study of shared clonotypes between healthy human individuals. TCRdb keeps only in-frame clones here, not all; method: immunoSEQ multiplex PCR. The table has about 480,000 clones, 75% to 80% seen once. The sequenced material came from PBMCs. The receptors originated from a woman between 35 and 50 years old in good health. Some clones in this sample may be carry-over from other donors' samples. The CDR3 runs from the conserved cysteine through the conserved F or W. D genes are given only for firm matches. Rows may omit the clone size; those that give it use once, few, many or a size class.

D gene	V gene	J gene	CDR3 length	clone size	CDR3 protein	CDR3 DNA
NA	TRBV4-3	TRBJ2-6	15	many	CASSQGTHGANVLTF	TGCGCCAGCAGCCAAGGGACCCATGGGGCCAACGTCCTGACTTTC
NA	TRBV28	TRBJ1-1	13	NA	CASSLSGGTEAFF	TGTGCCAGCAGTTTATCCGGGGGCACTGAAGCTTTCTTT
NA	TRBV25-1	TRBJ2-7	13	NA	CASTTGYGPEQYF	TGTGCCAGCACAACAGGGTACGGGCCCGAGCAATACTTC
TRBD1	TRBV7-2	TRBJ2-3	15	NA	CASSHGTASTDTQYF	TGTGCCAGCAGCCACGGGACAGCTAGCACAGATACGCAGTATTTT
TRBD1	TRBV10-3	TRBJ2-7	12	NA	CAISPGQDEQYF	TGTGCCATCAGCCCGGGACAGGACGAGCAGTACTTC
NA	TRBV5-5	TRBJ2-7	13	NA	CASSGRLFYEQYF	TGTGCCAGCAGCGGGAGACTATTCTACGAGCAGTACTTC
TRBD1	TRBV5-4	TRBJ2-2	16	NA	CASSGPGGKDTGELFF	TGTGCCAGCAGCGGGCCAGGGGGCAAAGACACCGGGGAGCTGTTTTTT
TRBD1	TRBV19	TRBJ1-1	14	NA	CASSMDRGETEAFF	TGTGCCAGTAGTATGGACAGGGGAGAAACTGAAGCTTTCTTT
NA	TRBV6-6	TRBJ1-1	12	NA	CASTDPNTEAFF	TGTGCCAGCACAGACCCGAACACTGAAGCTTTCTTT
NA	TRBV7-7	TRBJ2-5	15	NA	CASSPGGRGWETQYF	TGTGCTAGCAGTCCAGGGGGGAGAGGCTGGGAGACCCAGTACTTC
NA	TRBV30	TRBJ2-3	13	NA	CAFEWRGADTQYF	TGTGCCTTTGAATGGAGGGGGGCAGATACGCAGTATTTT
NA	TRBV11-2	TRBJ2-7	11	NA	CASSVRTALTF	TGTGCCAGCAGCGTTAGGACAGCCTTAACCTTC
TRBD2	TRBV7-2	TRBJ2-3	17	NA	CASSSRLAGGLGDTQYF	TGTGCCAGCAGCTCCCGACTAGCGGGAGGGCTCGGAGATACGCAGTATTTT
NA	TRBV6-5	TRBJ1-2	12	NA	CASSDNSYGYTF	TGTGCCAGCAGTGATAACAGCTATGGCTACACCTTC
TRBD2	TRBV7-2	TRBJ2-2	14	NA	CASRAGGRPGELFF	TGTGCCAGCAGGGCGGGAGGGCGCCCCGGGGAGCTGTTTTTT
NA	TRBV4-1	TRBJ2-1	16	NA	CASSQDPSSSYNEQFF	TGCGCCAGCAGCCAAGATCCTAGCAGCTCCTACAATGAGCAGTTCTTC
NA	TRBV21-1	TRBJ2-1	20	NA	CASSPRTSGYRTSSYNEQFF	TGTGCCAGCAGCCCCCGGACTAGCGGGTATAGAACCAGCTCCTACAATGAGCAGTTCTTC
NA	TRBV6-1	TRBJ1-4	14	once	CASSRQVFNEKLFF	TGTGCCAGCAGTCGCCAGGTTTTTAATGAAAAACTGTTTTTT
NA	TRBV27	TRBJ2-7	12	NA	CASSLDTYEQYF	TGTGCCAGCAGTTTGGACACCTACGAGCAGTACTTC
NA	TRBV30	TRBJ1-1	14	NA	CAWSTGQGSTEAFF	TGTGCCTGGAGCACCGGGCAGGGAAGCACTGAAGCTTTCTTT
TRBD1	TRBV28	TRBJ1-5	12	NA	CASRDRDQPQHF	TGTGCCAGCAGAGACAGGGATCAGCCCCAGCATTTT
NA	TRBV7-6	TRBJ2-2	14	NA	CASSRGANTGELFF	TGTGCCAGCAGCAGGGGCGCGAACACCGGGGAGCTGTTTTTT
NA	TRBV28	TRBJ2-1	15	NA	CASSSSGGLLNEQFF	TGTGCCAGCAGCTCAAGTGGGGGTTTACTCAATGAGCAGTTCTTC
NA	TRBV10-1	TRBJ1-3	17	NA	CASSEFRQSSSGNTIYF	TGCGCCAGCAGTGAGTTCAGACAATCGAGCTCTGGAAACACCATATATTTT
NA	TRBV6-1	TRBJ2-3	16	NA	CASSARDPASTDTQYF	TGTGCCAGCAGTGCCCGGGACCCGGCTAGCACAGATACGCAGTATTTT
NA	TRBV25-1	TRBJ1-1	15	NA	CASRDEGGRNTEAFF	TGTGCCAGCAGGGATGAGGGGGGCAGGAACACTGAAGCTTTCTTT
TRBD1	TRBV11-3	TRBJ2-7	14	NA	CASSSGTGAEEQYF	TGTGCCAGCAGCTCCGGGACAGGGGCGGAAGAGCAGTACTTC
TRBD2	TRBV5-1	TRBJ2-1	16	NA	CASSLAWASGRNEQFF	TGCGCCAGCAGCTTGGCGTGGGCTAGCGGGAGAAATGAGCAGTTCTTC
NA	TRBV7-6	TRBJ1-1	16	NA	CASSRGAGNLGTEAFF	TGTGCCAGCAGCCGGGGGGCAGGTAACTTGGGCACTGAAGCTTTCTTT